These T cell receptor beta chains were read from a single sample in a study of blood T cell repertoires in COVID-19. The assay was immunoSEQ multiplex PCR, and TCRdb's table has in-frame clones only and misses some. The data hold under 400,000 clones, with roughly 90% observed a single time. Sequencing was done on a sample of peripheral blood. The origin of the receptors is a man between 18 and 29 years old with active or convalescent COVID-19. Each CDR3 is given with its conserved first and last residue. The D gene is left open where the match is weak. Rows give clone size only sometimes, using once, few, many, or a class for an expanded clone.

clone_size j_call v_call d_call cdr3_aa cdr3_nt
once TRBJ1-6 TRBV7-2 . CASSLVHRGNSPLHF TGTGCCAGCAGCTTAGTACATAGGGGGAATTCACCCCTCCACTTT
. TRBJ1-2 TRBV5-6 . CASSLAGPGASYGYTF TGTGCCAGCAGCTTGGCGGGGCCAGGGGCTAGCTATGGCTACACCTTC
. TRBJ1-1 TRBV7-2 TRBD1 CASSGAGTGNTEAFF TGTGCCAGCAGCGGAGCCGGGACAGGGAACACTGAAGCTTTCTTT
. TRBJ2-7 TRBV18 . CASSPQTRSYEQYF TGTGCCAGCTCACCACAAACTCGATCCTACGAGCAGTACTTC
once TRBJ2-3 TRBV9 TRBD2 CASSVAGGGSTDTQYF TGTGCCAGCAGCGTAGCCGGCGGGGGGAGCACAGATACGCAGTATTTT
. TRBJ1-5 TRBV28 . CASTRREGQPQHF TGTGCCAGCACCCGAAGGGAGGGTCAGCCCCAGCATTTT
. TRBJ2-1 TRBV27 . CASSSYLGQNEQFF TGTGCCAGCAGTTCTTACCTAGGACAGAATGAGCAGTTCTTC
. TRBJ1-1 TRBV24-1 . CATSGRGGTEAFF TGTGCCACCAGCGGACGGGGAGGCACTGAAGCTTTCTTT
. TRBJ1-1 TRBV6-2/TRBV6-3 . CASSYAGPARGAFF TGTGCCAGCAGTTACGCGGGGCCTGCTCGTGGAGCTTTCTTT
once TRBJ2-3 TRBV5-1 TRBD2 CASSSLAGDTDTQYF TGCGCCAGCAGCTCACTAGCGGGGGACACAGATACGCAGTATTTT
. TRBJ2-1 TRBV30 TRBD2 CAWSGLAGVNEQFF TGTGCCTGGAGCGGACTAGCGGGAGTAAATGAGCAGTTCTTC
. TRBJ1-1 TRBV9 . CASSAAQGRTEAFF TGTGCCAGCAGCGCGGCCCAGGGTCGCACTGAAGCTTTCTTT
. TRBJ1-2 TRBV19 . CASSRLGREDGYTF TGTGCCAGTAGTCGATTGGGGAGGGAAGATGGCTACACCTTC
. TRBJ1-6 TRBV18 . CASSDRLPDYYNSPLHF TGTGCCAGCTCCGACAGGTTACCTGATTACTATAATTCACCCCTCCACTTT
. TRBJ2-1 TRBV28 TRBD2 CASSLDWRGGVNEQFF TGTGCCAGCAGTTTGGATTGGCGGGGGGGCGTCAATGAGCAGTTCTTC
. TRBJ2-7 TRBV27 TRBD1 CASGWTGFPYEQYF TGTGCCAGCGGCTGGACAGGGTTCCCCTACGAGCAGTACTTC